This record concerns one T cell receptor beta chain sequence. TCRdb itself ran the 5' RACE reads through MiXCR, one entry per CDR3 protein. Here the sample spans a few hundred thousand distinct CDR3 sequences, about 8.7% being singletons. V shed 6 bases and J 2 bases; nucleotides not matched to a gene: 10. The germline gives CDR1 DFQATT, CDR2 SNEGSKA (reference sequence). The CDR3 extends over 14 amino acids. The sample comes from a study of T cells after yellow fever vaccination. The sample consisted of PBMCs, taken on the day of the first yellow fever vaccination. V is TRBV20-1 and J is TRBJ2-7; TRBD1 aligns across 7 bases. This clonotype originated in a young man who received the YFV17D yellow fever vaccine. As DNA, the CDR3 is TGCAGTGCCGAAGACCGACAGGGAGCCTACGAGCAGTACTTC. This translates into CSAEDRQGAYEQYF.